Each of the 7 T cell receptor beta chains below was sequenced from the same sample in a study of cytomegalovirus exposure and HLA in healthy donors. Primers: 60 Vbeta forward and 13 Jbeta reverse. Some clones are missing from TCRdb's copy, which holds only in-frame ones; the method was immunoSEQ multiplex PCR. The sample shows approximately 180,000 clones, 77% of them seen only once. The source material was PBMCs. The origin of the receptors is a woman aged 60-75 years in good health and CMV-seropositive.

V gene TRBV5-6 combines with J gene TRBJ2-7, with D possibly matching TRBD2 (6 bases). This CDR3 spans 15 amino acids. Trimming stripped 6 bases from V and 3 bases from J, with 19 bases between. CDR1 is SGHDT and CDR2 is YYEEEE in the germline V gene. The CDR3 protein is CASTLGRDRVYEQYF. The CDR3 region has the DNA TGTGCCAGCACCCTGGGGCGGGATCGAGTCTACGAGCAGTACTTC.

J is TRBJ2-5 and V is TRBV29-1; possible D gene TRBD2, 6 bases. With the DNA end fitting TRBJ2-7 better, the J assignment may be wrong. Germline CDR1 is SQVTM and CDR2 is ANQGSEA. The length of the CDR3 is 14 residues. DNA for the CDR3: TGCAGCGCCCAAGAGGCGGGGAGAGCCTACGAGCAGTACTTC. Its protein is CSAQEAGRAYEQYF.

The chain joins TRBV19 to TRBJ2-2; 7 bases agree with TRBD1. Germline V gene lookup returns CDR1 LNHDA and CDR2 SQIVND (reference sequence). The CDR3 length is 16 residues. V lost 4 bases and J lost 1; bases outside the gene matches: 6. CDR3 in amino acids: CASSRSTGVNTGELFF. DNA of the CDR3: TGTGCCAGTAGTAGATCTACAGGGGTGAACACCGGGGAGCTGTTTTTT.

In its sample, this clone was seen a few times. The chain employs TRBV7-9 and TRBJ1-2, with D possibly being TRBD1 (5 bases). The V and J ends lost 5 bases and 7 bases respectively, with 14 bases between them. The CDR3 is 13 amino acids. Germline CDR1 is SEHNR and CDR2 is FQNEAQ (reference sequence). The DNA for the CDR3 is TGTGCCAGCAGCCTAAGTGGGCAGGGTGGCTACACCTTC. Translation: CASSLSGQGGYTF.

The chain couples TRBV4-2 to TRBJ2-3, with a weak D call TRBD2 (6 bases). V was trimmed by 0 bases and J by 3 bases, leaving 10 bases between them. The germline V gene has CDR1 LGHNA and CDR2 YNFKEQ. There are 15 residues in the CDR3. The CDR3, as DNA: TGTGCCAGCAGCCAAGATGAGGCGGGAACAGATACGCAGTATTTT. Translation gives CASSQDEAGTDTQYF.

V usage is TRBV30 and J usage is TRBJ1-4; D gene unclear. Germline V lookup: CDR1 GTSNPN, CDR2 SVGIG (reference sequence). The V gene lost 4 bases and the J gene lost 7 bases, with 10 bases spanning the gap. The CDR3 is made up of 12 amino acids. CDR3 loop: CAWKTFGEKLFF. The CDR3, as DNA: TGTGCCTGGAAAACTTTTGGTGAAAAACTGTTTTTT.

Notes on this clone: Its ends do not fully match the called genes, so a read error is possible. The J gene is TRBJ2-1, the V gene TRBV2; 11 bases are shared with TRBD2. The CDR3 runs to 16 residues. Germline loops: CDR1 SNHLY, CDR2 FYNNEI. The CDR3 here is CASRELTSGNYNEQLF. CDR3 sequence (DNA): TGTGCCAGCAGGGAACTGACTAGCGGGAATTACAATGAGCAGCTCTTC.